This T cell receptor beta chain was documented in a study of blood T cells in healthy people across ages. Turning to the study itself: There was about one barcoded beta molecule captured by template switching per two T cells.

Every donor provided roughly 10 milliliters of peripheral blood. The CDR3 contains 14 residues. Germline V gives CDR1 LGHNA, CDR2 YSLEER. V dropped 4 bases and J dropped 5 bases, with 14 bases sitting between them. With a J-beta primer mix and a sample-barcoded 5' primer, a second PCR ran about 7 to 12 cycles. TCRdb reprocessed the 5' RACE reads via MiXCR and lists one record per CDR3 protein. In the table there are around 700,000 distinct CDR3 sequences, more than 20% of which are singletons. This clonotype was detected a few times. This same sample was also part of a study on T cells of mothers and their children. As that study records: In this cohort, donors were a few healthy Caucasian mothers plus their six children. Researchers found no T cell clones that were persistent and microchimeric.

This chain joins TRBV4-3 and TRBJ1-1; D gene unclear. Input material: blood. The source of this sequence is a boy between 10 and 17 years old in good health. CDR3 protein: CASSRGLHRTEAFF. As DNA, the CDR3 is TGCGCCAGCAGCCGCGGACTTCATCGGACTGAAGCTTTCTTT.